A selection of T cell receptor beta chains follows, all from one sample in a study of pediatric ulcerative colitis. The assay was immunoSEQ multiplex PCR, and TCRdb's table has in-frame clones only and misses some. The table shows 17,000 or so clones, with about 76% occurring only once. The sequenced sample was gut tissue. These receptors originate from a girl under 18 with moderate ulcerative colitis. Both conserved end residues are trimmed from each CDR3. The D gene is left open where the match is weak. Size values are once, few and many counts, or a class for expanded clones, and some rows have none.

d_call	clone_size	v_call	j_call	cdr3_aa
.	.	TRBV28	TRBJ1-5	ASSAGPSNQPQH
TRBD1	once	TRBV28	TRBJ1-1	ASIQGAAEAF
TRBD1	.	TRBV9	TRBJ1-3	ASSVETGAGNTIY
.	.	TRBV6-5	TRBJ1-1	ASSYSTGPFNTEAF
TRBD1	.	TRBV2	TRBJ2-3	AGKTGTSDTQY
.	once	TRBV9	TRBJ2-1	ASSVDLNYNEQF
TRBD2	.	TRBV5-6	TRBJ2-7	ASSSSGRTYEQY
.	.	TRBV6-1	TRBJ2-7	ASSSPYEQY
.	.	TRBV7-8	TRBJ2-3	ASSLGPSDTQY
TRBD1	.	TRBV5-1	TRBJ1-5	ASSSQGDQPQH
.	few	TRBV6-1	TRBJ1-5	ASSEGIRGNQPQH
.	.	TRBV6-5	TRBJ1-1	ASSYARENTEAF
.	.	TRBV15	TRBJ1-2	ATSLQSTYGYT
TRBD1	.	TRBV13	TRBJ2-3	ASSFGQGTTDTQY
TRBD1	.	TRBV6-5	TRBJ1-2	ASSYSRGHGYT
.	.	TRBV7-3	TRBJ2-1	ASSVIPGPNEQF
.	.	TRBV6-1	TRBJ2-5	ASSEAGRTQY
.	.	TRBV27	TRBJ2-5	ASSVSLQVSEPKETQY
.	.	TRBV10-3	TRBJ2-5	AIKAGSQETQY
TRBD2	.	TRBV28	TRBJ2-1	ASSFPSGRAPNEQF
.	.	TRBV6-1	TRBJ2-1	ATGPDRNEQF
.	.	TRBV29-1	TRBJ1-2	SVVGRGYRYGYT
TRBD1	few	TRBV19	TRBJ1-2	ASAPQGKGYT
TRBD2	.	TRBV11-2	TRBJ2-1	ASSLDRTSGDEQF
TRBD2	few	TRBV2	TRBJ2-2	ASRAPGLGHTGELF
.	.	TRBV2	TRBJ1-5	ASSERTHGQPQH
.	.	TRBV25-1	TRBJ2-7	ASSQGYEQY
.	.	TRBV5-6	TRBJ2-5	ASSLELKETQY
.	.	TRBV5-1	TRBJ1-1	ASSLEVVNTEAF
TRBD2	.	TRBV28	TRBJ2-3	ASSSGTSMGTQY
.	few	TRBV7-9	TRBJ2-7	ASSSDYGAYEQY
.	.	TRBV9	TRBJ2-2	ASSGRRDTGELF
TRBD1	.	TRBV7-9	TRBJ2-1	ATSRQGVHNEQF